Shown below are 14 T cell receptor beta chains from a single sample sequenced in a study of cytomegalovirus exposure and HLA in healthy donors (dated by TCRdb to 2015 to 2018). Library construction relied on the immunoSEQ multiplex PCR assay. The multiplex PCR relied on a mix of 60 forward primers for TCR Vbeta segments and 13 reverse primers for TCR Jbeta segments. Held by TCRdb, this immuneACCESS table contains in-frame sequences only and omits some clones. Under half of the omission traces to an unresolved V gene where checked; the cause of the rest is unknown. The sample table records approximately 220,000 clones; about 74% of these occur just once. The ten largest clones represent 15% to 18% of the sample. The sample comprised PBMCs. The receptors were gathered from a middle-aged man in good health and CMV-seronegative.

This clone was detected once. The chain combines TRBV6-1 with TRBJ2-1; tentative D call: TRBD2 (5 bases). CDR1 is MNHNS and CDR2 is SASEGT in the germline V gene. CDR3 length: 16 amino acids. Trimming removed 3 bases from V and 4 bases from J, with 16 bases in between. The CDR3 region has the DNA TGTGCCAGCAGTGACTTACTAGTGCCGGGTTACAATGAGCAGTTCTTC. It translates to CASSDLLVPGYNEQFF.

The CDR3 coding sequence is TGTGCCATCAGTGATCGGGGAGAGACCCAGTACTTC. It translates to CAISDRGETQYF. V and J are TRBV10-3 and TRBJ2-5, with D perhaps TRBD2 (5 bases). Germline values: CDR1 ENHRY, CDR2 SYGVKD. The V end was cut by 3 bases, the J end by 4 bases, with 6 bases between. This CDR3 spans 12 amino acids.

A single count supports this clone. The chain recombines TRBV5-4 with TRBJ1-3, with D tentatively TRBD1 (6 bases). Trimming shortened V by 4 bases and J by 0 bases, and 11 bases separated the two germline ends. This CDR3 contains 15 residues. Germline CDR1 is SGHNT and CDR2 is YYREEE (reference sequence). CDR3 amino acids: CASSAGGHSGNTIYF. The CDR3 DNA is TGTGCCAGCAGCGCTGGGGGACACTCTGGAAACACCATATATTTT.

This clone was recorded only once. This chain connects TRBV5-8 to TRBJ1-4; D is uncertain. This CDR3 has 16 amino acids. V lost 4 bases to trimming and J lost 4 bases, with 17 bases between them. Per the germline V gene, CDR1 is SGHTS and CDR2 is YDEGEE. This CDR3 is CASSRIGGRLNEKLFF. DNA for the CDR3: TGTGCCAGCAGCCGCATCGGCGGCAGACTTAATGAAAAACTGTTTTTT.

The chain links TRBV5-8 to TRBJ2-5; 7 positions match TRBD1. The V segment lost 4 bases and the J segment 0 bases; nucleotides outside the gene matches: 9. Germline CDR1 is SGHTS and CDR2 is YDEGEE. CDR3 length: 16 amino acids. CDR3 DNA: TGTGCCAGCAGCCAGCGGACAGGAGAGTACCAAGAGACCCAGTACTTC. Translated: CASSQRTGEYQETQYF.

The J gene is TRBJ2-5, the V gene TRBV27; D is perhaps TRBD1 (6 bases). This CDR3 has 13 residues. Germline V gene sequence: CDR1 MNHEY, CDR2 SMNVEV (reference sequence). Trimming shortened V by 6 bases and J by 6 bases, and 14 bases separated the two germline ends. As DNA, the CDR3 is TGTGCCAGCAGAATACAGGGTGGGCAGACCCAGTACTTC. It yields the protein CASRIQGGQTQYF.

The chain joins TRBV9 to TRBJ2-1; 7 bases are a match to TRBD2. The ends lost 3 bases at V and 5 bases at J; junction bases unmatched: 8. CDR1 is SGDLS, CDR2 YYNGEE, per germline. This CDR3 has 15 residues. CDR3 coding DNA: TGTGCCAGCAGCGATGGGGAGGGGATTGACAATGAGCAGTTCTTC. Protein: CASSDGEGIDNEQFF.

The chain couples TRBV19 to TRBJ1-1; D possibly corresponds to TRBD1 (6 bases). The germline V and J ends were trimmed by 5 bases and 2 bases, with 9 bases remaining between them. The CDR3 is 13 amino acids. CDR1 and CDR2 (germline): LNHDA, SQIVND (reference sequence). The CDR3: CASSGQRNTEAFF. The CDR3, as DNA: TGTGCCAGTAGTGGACAGCGTAACACTGAAGCTTTCTTT.

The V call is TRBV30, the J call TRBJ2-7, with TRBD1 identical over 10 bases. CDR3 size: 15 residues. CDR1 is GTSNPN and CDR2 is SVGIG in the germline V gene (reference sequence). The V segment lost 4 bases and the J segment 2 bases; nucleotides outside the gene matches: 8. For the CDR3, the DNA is TGTGCCTGGACCCGACAGGGGGCCTATACCTACGAGCAGTACTTC. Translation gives CAWTRQGAYTYEQYF.

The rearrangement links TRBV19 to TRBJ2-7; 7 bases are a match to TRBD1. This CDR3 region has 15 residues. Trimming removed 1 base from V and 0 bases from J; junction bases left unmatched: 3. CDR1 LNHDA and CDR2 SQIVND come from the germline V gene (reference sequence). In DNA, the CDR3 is TGTGCCAGTAGTATAGGACAGGGTCCCTCCTACGAGCAGTACTTC. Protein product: CASSIGQGPSYEQYF.

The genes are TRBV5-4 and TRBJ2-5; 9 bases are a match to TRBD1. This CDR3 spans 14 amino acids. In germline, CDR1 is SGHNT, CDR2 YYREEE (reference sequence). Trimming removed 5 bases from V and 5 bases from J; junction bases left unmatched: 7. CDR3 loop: CASRLTGGEETQYF. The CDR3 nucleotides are TGTGCCAGCAGACTTACAGGGGGCGAGGAGACCCAGTACTTC.

In DNA, the CDR3 is TGTGCTAGTGGTTTGTGGGGGGATGAGCAGTTCTTC. The encoded protein is CASGLWGDEQFF. This chain connects TRBV12-5 to TRBJ2-1, with D possibly matching TRBD2 (6 bases). The V end lost 2 bases, the J end lost 8 bases, and 7 bases lay between the germline ends. Germline loops: CDR1 LGHNT, CDR2 FRNRAP. The CDR3 is 12 amino acids.

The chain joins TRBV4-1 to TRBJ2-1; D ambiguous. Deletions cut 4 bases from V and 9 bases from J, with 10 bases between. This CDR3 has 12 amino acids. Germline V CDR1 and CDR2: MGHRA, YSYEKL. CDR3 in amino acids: CASSPTPREQFF. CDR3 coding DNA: TGCGCCAGCAGCCCCACTCCGCGTGAGCAGTTCTTC.

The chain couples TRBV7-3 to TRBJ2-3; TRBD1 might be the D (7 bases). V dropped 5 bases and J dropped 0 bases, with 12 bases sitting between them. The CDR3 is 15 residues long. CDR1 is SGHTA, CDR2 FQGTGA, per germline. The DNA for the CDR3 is TGTGCCAGCAGCGCGGGACAGCCAAGCACAGATACGCAGTATTTT. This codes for CASSAGQPSTDTQYF.